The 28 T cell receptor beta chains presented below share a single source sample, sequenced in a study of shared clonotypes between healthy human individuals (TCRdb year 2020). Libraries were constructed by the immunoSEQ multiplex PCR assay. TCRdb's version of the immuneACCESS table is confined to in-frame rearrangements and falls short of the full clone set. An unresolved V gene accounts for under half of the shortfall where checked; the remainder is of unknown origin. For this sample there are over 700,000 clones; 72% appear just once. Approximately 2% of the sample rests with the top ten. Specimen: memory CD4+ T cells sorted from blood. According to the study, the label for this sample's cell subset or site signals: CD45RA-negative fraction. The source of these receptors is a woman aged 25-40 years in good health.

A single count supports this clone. This CDR3 reads CATLDPVGGGQPQHF. CDR3 in DNA: TGTGCCACCCTCGACCCCGTAGGCGGGGGTCAGCCCCAGCATTTT. The gene calls are TRBV19 and TRBJ1-5, with D perhaps TRBD1 (5 bases). Looked up from germline, CDR1 is LNHDA and CDR2 is SQIVND (reference sequence). CDR3 length: 15 residues. Trimming pared 10 bases from V and 6 bases from J, leaving 22 bases between.

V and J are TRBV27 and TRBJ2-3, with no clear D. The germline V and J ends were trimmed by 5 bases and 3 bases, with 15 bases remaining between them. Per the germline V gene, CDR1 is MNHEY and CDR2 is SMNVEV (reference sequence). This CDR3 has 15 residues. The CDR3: CASSPQPGVTDTQYF. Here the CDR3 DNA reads TGTGCCAGCAGTCCCCAGCCAGGAGTGACAGATACGCAGTATTTT.

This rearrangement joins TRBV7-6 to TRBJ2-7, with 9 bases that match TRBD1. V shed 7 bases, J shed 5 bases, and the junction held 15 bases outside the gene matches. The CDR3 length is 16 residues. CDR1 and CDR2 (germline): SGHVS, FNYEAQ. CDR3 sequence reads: CASTIPGGQGGDEQYF. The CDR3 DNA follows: TGTGCCAGCACCATCCCCGGGGGACAGGGTGGGGACGAGCAGTACTTC.

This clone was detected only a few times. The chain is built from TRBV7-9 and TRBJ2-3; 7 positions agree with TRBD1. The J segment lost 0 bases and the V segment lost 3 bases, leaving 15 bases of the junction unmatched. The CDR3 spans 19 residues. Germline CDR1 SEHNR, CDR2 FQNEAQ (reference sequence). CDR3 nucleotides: TGTGCCAGCAGCTTCGTTGGTGATTCGGGACAGATGAGCACAGATACGCAGTATTTT. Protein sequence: CASSFVGDSGQMSTDTQYF.

This chain's CDR3 is CASSQGKGSYGYTF. CDR3 bases: TGTGCCAGCAGCCAAGGGAAAGGCAGCTATGGCTACACCTTC. The rearrangement links TRBV4-2 to TRBJ1-2; D gene unclear. From germline, CDR1 is LGHNA and CDR2 YNFKEQ. This CDR3 comprises 14 residues. With 1 base removed from V and 4 bases from J, the gap between germline ends came to 10 bases.

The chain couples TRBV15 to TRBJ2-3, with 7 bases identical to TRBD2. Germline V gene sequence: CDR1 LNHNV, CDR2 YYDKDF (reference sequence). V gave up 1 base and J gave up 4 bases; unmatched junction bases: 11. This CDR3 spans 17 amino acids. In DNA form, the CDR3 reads TGTGCCACCAGCAGAGGGGGAGGCGGGAGAATCGCAGATACGCAGTATTTT. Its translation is CATSRGGGGRIADTQYF. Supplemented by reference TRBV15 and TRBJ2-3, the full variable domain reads DAMVIQNPRYQVTQFGKPVTLSCSQTLNHNVMYWYQQKSSQAPKLLFHYYDKDFNNEADTPDNFQSRRPNTSFCFLDIRSPGLGDTAMYLCATSRGGGGRIADTQYFGPGTRLTVL.

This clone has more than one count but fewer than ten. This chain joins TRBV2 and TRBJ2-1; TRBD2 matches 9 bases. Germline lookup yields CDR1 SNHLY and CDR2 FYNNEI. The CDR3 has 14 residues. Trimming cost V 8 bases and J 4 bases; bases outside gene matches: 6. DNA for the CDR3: TGTGCCAGCGGAAGTCTAGCGGGATACAATGAGCAGTTCTTC. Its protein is CASGSLAGYNEQFF.

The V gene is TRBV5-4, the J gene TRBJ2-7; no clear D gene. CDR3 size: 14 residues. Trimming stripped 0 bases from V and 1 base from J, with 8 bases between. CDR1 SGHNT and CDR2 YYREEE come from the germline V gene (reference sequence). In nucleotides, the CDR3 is TGTGCCAGCAGCTTGGGACTGGAGTCCTACGAGCAGTACTTC. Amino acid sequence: CASSLGLESYEQYF. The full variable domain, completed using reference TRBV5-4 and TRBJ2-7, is ETGVTQSPTHLIKTRGQQVTLRCSSQSGHNTVSWYQQALGQGPQFIFQYYREEENGRGNFPPRFSGLQFPNYSSELNVNALELDDSALYLCASSLGLESYEQYFGPGTRLTVT.

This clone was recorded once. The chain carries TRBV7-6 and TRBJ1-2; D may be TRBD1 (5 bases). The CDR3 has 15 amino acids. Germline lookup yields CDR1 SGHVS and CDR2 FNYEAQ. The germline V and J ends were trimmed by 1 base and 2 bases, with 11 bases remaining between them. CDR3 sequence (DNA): TGTGCCAGCAGCTTAGATGGCAGGGAAAACTATGGCTACACCTTC. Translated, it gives CASSLDGRENYGYTF.

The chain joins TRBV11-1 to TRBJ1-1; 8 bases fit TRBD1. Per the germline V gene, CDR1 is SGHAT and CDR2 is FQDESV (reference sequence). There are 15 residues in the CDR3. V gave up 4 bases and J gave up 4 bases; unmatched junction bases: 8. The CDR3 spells CASSYRTGWITEAFF. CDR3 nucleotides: TGTGCCAGCAGCTACCGGACAGGGTGGATCACTGAAGCTTTCTTT.

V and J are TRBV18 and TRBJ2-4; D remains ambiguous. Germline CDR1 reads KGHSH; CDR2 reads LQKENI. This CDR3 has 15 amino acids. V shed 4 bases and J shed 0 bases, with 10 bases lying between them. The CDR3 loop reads CASSQRELAKNIQYF. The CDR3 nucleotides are TGTGCCAGCTCACAAAGGGAATTAGCCAAAAACATTCAGTACTTC.

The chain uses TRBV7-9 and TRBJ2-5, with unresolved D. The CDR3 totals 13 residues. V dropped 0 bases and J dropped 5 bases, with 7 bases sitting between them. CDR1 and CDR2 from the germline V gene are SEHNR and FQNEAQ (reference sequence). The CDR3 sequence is CASSLAGWETQYF. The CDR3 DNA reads TGTGCCAGCAGCTTAGCAGGTTGGGAGACCCAGTACTTC. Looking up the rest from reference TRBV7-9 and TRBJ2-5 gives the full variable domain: DTGVSQNPRHKITKRGQNVTFRCDPISEHNRLYWYRQTLGQGPEFLTYFQNEAQLEKSRLLSDRFSAERPKGSFSTLEIQRTEQGDSAMYLCASSLAGWETQYFGPGTRLLVL.

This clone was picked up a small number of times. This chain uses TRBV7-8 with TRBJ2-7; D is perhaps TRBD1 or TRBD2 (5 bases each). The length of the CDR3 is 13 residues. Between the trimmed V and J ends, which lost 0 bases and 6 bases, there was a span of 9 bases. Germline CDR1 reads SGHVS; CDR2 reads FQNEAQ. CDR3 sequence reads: CASSLAYGGEQYF. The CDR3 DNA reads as TGTGCCAGCAGCTTAGCGTATGGGGGCGAGCAGTACTTC.

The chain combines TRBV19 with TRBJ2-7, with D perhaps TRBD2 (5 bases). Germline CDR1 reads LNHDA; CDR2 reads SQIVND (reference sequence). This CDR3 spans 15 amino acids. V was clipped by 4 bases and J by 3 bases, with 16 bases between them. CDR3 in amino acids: CASSTAWTGIYEQYF. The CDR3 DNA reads TGTGCCAGTAGTACCGCTTGGACTGGGATCTACGAGCAGTACTTC.

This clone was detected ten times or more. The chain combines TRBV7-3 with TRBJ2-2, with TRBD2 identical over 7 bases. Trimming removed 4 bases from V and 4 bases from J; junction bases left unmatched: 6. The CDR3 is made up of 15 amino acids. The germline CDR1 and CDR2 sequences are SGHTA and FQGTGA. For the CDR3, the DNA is TGTGCCAGCAGCTCTGCGACTAGCCGCACCGGGGAGCTGTTTTTT. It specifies CASSSATSRTGELFF.

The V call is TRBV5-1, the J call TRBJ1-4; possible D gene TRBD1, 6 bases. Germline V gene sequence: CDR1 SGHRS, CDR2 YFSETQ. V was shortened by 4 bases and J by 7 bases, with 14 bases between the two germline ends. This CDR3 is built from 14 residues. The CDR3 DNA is TGCGCCAGCAGCAGGGGGGACCGTAGTGAAAAACTGTTTTTT. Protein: CASSRGDRSEKLFF.

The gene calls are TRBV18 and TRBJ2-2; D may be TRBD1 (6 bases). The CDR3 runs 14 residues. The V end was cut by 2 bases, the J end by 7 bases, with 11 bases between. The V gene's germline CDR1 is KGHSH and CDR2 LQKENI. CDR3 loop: CASSPNREYGELFF. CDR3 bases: TGTGCCAGCTCACCAAACAGGGAGTACGGGGAGCTGTTTTTT.

The CDR3 reads CASNILTRGGPNRRETQYF. The DNA for the CDR3 is TGTGCCAGCAATATCCTTACCCGGGGGGGGCCAAACCGCCGGGAGACCCAGTACTTC. The J gene is TRBJ2-5, the V gene TRBV28, with 8 bases aligning to TRBD2. J lost 5 bases, V lost 7 bases, and 24 bases had no gene match. Per germline, CDR1 MDHEN and CDR2 SYDVKM. The CDR3 extends over 19 amino acids.

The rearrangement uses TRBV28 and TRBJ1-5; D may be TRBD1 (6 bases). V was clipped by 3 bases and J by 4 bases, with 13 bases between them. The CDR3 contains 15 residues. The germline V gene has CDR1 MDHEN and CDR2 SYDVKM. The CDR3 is CASSFIRGANQPQHF. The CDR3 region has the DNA TGTGCCAGCAGTTTTATCAGGGGTGCAAATCAGCCCCAGCATTTT.

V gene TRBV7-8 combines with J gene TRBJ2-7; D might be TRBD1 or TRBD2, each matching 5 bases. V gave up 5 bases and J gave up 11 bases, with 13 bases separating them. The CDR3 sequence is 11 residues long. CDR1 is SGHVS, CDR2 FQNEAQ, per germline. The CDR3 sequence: CASSLEGREYF. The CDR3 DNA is TGTGCCAGCAGCCTAGAGGGCAGGGAGTACTTC.

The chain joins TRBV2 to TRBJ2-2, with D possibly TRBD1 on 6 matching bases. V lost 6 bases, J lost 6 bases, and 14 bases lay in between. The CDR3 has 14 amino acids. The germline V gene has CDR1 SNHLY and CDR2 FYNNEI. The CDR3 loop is CASSGRGGPGELFF. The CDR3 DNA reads TGTGCCAGCAGCGGCAGGGGTGGCCCCGGGGAGCTGTTTTTT.

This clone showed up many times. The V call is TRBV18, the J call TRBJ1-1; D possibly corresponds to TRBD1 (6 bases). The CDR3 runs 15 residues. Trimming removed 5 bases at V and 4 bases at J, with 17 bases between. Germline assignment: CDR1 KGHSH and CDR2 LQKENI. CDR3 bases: TGTGCCAGCTCATTCGGACAGACCGAGGGCACTGAAGCTTTCTTT. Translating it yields CASSFGQTEGTEAFF.

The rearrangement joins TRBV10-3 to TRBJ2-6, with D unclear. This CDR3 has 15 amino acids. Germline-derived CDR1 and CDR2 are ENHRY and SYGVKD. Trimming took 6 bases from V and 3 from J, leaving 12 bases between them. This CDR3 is CAISLATGGANVLTF. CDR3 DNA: TGTGCCATCAGCCTCGCGACTGGTGGGGCCAACGTCCTGACTTTC.

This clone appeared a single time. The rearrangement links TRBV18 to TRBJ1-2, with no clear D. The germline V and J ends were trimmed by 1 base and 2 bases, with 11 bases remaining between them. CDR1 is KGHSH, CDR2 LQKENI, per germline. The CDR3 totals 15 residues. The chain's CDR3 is CASSPLENPNYGYTF. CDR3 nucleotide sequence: TGTGCCAGCTCACCACTCGAGAACCCGAACTATGGCTACACCTTC.

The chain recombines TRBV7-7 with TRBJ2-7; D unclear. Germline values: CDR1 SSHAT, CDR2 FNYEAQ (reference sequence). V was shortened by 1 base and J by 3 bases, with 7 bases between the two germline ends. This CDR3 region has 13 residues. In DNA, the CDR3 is TGTGCCAGCAGCTTAGGACTTAACTACGAGCAGTACTTC. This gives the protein CASSLGLNYEQYF.

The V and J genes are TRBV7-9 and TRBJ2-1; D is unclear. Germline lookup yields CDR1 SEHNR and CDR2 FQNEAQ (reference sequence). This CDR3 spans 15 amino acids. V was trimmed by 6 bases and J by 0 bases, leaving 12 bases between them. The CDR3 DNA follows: TGTGCCAGCAGTTATCGTGGATCCTCCTACAATGAGCAGTTCTTC. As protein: CASSYRGSSYNEQFF. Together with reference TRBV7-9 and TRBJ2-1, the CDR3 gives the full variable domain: DTGVSQNPRHKITKRGQNVTFRCDPISEHNRLYWYRQTLGQGPEFLTYFQNEAQLEKSRLLSDRFSAERPKGSFSTLEIQRTEQGDSAMYLCASSYRGSSYNEQFFGPGTRLTVL.

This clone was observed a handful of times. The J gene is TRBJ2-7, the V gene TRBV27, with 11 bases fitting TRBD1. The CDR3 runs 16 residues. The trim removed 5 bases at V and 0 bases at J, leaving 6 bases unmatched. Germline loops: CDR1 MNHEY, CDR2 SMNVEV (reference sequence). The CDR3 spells CASSRTGGSGSYEQYF. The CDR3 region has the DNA TGTGCCAGCAGTCGGACAGGGGGCTCGGGCTCCTACGAGCAGTACTTC.

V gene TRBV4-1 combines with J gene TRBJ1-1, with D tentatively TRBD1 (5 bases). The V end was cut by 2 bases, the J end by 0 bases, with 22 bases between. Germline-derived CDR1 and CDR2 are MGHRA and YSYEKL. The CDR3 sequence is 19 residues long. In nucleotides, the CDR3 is TGCGCCAGCAGCCAATTCAGGGTCCAAGTCGTGGGAATGAACACTGAAGCTTTCTTT. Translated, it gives CASSQFRVQVVGMNTEAFF.